The clone carrying this T cell receptor beta chain was recorded once. Its antigen remains unidentified. Germline V CDR1 and CDR2: SGHRS, YFSETQ. V was pared by 0 bases and J by 2 bases, with 6 bases of the junction left unmatched. The CDR3 covers 16 residues. Noted treatment: some 20 received Ad26.COV2.S at low or high dose, single or two shots; about 5 received placebo; per-sample allocation not given. Collection of the samples took place on day 63 after the first injection of vaccine or placebo. Donor was an adult aged 18-55 years in Boston. The data were produced by immunoSEQ multiplex PCR, yet TCRdb's version contains in-frame clones alone and is incomplete. The sample contains hundreds of thousands of clones, roughly 89% of which appear only once. This entry belongs to a study of Ad26.COV2.S vaccination and SARS-CoV-2 variants. Overall study findings and caveats: Recipients of vaccine and of placebo showed similar breadth of their non-spike TCR repertoires.

This rearrangement joins TRBV5-1 to TRBJ2-3; TRBD1 aligns across 7 bases. This sample comprised peripheral blood, obtained in a trial of Ad26.COV2.S vaccine versus placebo. The clonotype comes from a person between 18 and 65 years old who received the Ad26.COV2.S COVID-19 vaccine or a placebo. The CDR3 nucleotides are TGCGCCAGCAGCTTGGGACAGGGAACCCCCACAGATACGCAGTATTTT. Residues: CASSLGQGTPTDTQYF.